The 21 T cell receptor beta chains below were found in one sample sequenced in a study of CD8+ T cells in alopecia areata. Cutaneous lymph node cells were pooled, and they were sorted using CD4, CD8alpha, NKG2D, NKG2ACE and other markers. TCR sequencing used cDNA made by reverse transcription of extracted RNA. Sequencing used immunoSEQ multiplex PCR; TCRdb keeps in-frame clones, though not all of them. Listed for the sample are 200,000 to 300,000 clones, none seen a single time. Specimen: CD4+ T cells sorted from a lymph node. Every receptor here comes from a C3H/HeJ mouse with alopecia areata. This strain has MHC haplotype H2-k.

Turning to this clone: With a much larger clone just one base away, this may be a read error. The listed genes are named as in mouse. The CDR3 end falls 4 residues outside the read, so it is completed with the germline J gene. V is TRBV19 and J is TRBJ2-7; D gene ambiguous. The CDR3 length is 12 residues. With 5 bases removed from V and 0 bases from J, the gap between germline ends came to 6 bases. Germline CDR1 reads FNHDT; CDR2 reads SITEND (reference sequence). CDR3 DNA, as far as it was read: TGTGCCAGCAGGCACAGCTCCTAT. As protein: CASRHSSY. The full CDR3 is CASRHSSYEQYF.

Notes on this clone: Gene names and germline match the mouse. From the germline J gene comes the end of the CDR3, since the read stops 4 residues before it. This chain connects TRBV12-1 to TRBJ2-5, with 11 bases fitting TRBD2. The V and J ends lost 2 bases and 3 bases, in that order; junction bases with no gene match: 0. CDR1 SGHSN and CDR2 HYEKVE come from the germline V gene. The CDR3 length is 14 residues. The CDR3 protein is CASSRTGGQDTQYF. Incomplete CDR3 DNA: TGTGCCAGCTCTCGGACTGGGGGGCAAGAC.

In the case of this clone: Gene names and germline refer to mouse. The CDR3 end lies 4 residues beyond the end of the read and is filled in from the germline J gene. This chain uses TRBV13-2 with TRBJ1-2, with 8 bases identical to TRBD1. Germline V lookup: CDR1 NNHNN, CDR2 SYGAGS (reference sequence). The CDR3 has 12 amino acids. The sequenced CDR3 bases are TGTGCCAGCGGTCGACAGGGGACC. Amino acids: CASGRQGT. The CDR3 in its entirety is CASGRQGTDYTF.

As to this clone: Germline and genes: mouse. The CDR3 end is not reached by the read, which stops 4 residues before it; the germline J gene fills it in. The chain links TRBV13-1 to TRBJ2-7, with 8 bases aligning to TRBD2. The CDR3 is 13 residues long. CDR1 is NSHNY, CDR2 SYGAGN, per germline. CDR3 bases read: TGTGCCAGCAGTGATGCCTGGGGGGAT. It encodes CASSDAWGD. The full CDR3 protein is CASSDAWGDEQYF.

This clone was picked up a small number of times. Mouse names are used for the genes. The read ends 4 residues early relative to the CDR3; the germline J gene fills the gap. J is TRBJ1-2 and V is TRBV13-1; D perhaps matches TRBD1 (6 bases). Germline lookup yields CDR1 NSHNY and CDR2 SYGAGN. V lost 0 bases, J lost 3 bases, and 12 bases lay in between. The CDR3 consists of 15 residues. The DNA read from the CDR3 is TGTGCCAGCAGTGATGCACTAAGGACAGACTCC. Translation gives CASSDALRTDS. The full CDR3 is CASSDALRTDSDYTF.

As regards this clone: Gene and germline names: mouse. From the germline J gene comes the end of the CDR3, since the read stops 4 residues before it. The sample holds other DNA sequences that translate to the same CDR3. The chain combines TRBV5 with TRBJ2-2; 12 bases are a match to TRBD2. The CDR3 is 16 amino acids. The germline V gene encodes CDR1 LGHNA and CDR2 YNLKQL (reference sequence). With 4 bases clipped from V and 2 bases from J, the junction kept 2 bases outside the gene matches. The CDR3 is CASSLGLGGNTGQLYF. The covered CDR3 bases are TGTGCCAGCAGCCTCGGACTGGGGGGGAACACCGGG.

On this clone: The genes are named according to mouse. The DNA ends 3 residues before the CDR3 does, and the rest of the CDR3 is filled in from the germline J gene. The chain is built from TRBV13-1 and TRBJ1-6; D unclear. Being an ORF, TRBJ1-6 has a function that is uncertain. V was trimmed by 0 bases and J by 5 bases, leaving 6 bases between them. The germline gives CDR1 NSHNY, CDR2 SYGAGN. CDR3 length: 14 residues. This CDR3 is CASSDADNNSPLYF. Incomplete CDR3 DNA: TGTGCCAGCAGTGATGCAGACAATAATTCGCCC.

A few counts support this clone. The listed genes are named as in mouse. Read coverage stops 4 residues before the CDR3 terminus; the germline J gene supplies the remainder. Other nucleotide sequences in the sample specify the same CDR3. This chain links TRBV13-2 with TRBJ2-7; weak D call: TRBD1 (6 bases). The CDR3 is 14 residues long. The V gene's germline CDR1 is NNHNN and CDR2 SYGAGS (reference sequence). Trimming shortened V by 0 bases and J by 3 bases, and 10 bases separated the two germline ends. The chain's CDR3 is CASGDAWDNYEQYF. Partial CDR3 DNA: TGTGCCAGCGGTGATGCCTGGGACAACTAT.

This clone has just a few counts. The gene symbols are mouse symbols. The read terminates 4 residues before the CDR3 end, so the remaining end is supplied by the germline J gene. The chain links TRBV13-3 to TRBJ2-3; D is perhaps TRBD1 (6 bases). Germline V gene lookup returns CDR1 NNHDY and CDR2 SYVADS. V lost 1 base to trimming and J lost 0 bases, with 9 bases between them. CDR3 length equals 15 residues. This CDR3 is CASSDHRASAETLYF. The sequenced CDR3 bases are TGTGCCAGCAGTGATCACAGGGCTAGTGCAGAA.

About this clone itself: Gene names follow the mouse nomenclature. The sequenced fragment ends 4 residues before the CDR3 boundary, so the rest is inferred from the germline J gene. The rearrangement uses TRBV13-3 and TRBJ2-3; 7 positions agree with TRBD1. The CDR3 extends over 15 amino acids. Germline V gene lookup returns CDR1 NNHDY and CDR2 SYVADS. The junction had 6 bases not matched to a gene; V was cut back by 5 bases and J by 0 bases. The covered CDR3 bases are TGTGCCAGCAGAGAACAGGGGCCTAGTGCAGAA. This sequence encodes CASREQGPSAE. From start to end, the CDR3 is CASREQGPSAETLYF.

This clone was picked up a small number of times. The genes are named according to mouse. CDR3 protein: CASSPSVGYAEQFF. The sequenced part of the CDR3 DNA is TGTGCCAGCAGCCCCTCGGTGGGCTATGCT. This chain links TRBV5 with TRBJ2-1, with D hard to call. The missing CDR3 end, 4 residues past where the read stops, is filled in from the germline J gene. Germline CDR1 LGHNA, CDR2 YNLKQL (reference sequence). V was pared by 4 bases and J by 3 bases, with 10 bases between. This CDR3 spans 14 amino acids.

This clone was detected only a few times. Gene names follow the mouse nomenclature. The read falls 4 residues short of the CDR3 end, and the missing part is taken from the germline J gene. This chain connects TRBV13-2 to TRBJ2-2; 8 nucleotides match TRBD2. The germline V gene has CDR1 NNHNN and CDR2 SYGAGS (reference sequence). V trimming: 3 bases; J trimming: 2 bases; junction bases outside the gene matches: 3. The CDR3 contains 15 residues. CDR3 DNA (partial): TGTGCCAGCGGTGGTTCTGGGGGGAACACCGGG. Its protein product is CASGGSGGNTG. The full CDR3 protein is CASGGSGGNTGQLYF.

In this sample, this clone turned up many times. Here the gene names and germline are mouse. The CDR3 bases that were read are TGCACCTGCAGTGCGCGACAGGGTGGTGCAGAA. Amino acid sequence: CTCSARQGGAE. The full CDR3 is CTCSARQGGAETLYF. The V gene is TRBV1, the J gene TRBJ2-3; TRBD1 aligns across 7 bases. The DNA ends 4 residues before the CDR3 does, and the rest of the CDR3 is filled in from the germline J gene. The CDR3 spans 15 residues. V was pared by 3 bases and J by 1 base, with 4 bases of the junction left unmatched. Germline-derived CDR1 and CDR2 are NSQYPW and LRSPGD (reference sequence).

Worth noting for this clone: Gene and germline names: mouse. The missing CDR3 end, 3 residues past where the read stops, is filled in from the germline J gene. Other DNA sequences from this sample encode an identical CDR3 as well. The chain joins TRBV19 to TRBJ1-6; D ambiguous. TRBJ1-6 is assigned to the ORF class and has an uncertain function. Germline V gene sequence: CDR1 FNHDT, CDR2 SITEND (reference sequence). This CDR3 is 13 amino acids long. Trimming took off 0 bases at V and 7 bases at J, with 5 bases between the two ends. CDR3: CASSIDRNSPLYF. CDR3 bases read: TGTGCCAGCAGTATAGACAGAAATTCGCCC.

With respect to this clone: Mouse gene names apply. The sequence runs out 4 residues before the end of the CDR3; the remainder is reconstructed from the germline J gene. The V gene is TRBV5, the J gene TRBJ2-7, with 8 nucleotides matching TRBD1. This CDR3 is built from 14 residues. The germline gives CDR1 LGHNA, CDR2 YNLKQL (reference sequence). CDR3 sequence: CASSPGQGGYEQYF. The sequenced part of the CDR3 DNA is TGTGCCAGCAGCCCTGGACAGGGAGGGTAT.

On this clone: The gene symbols are mouse symbols. The read ends 4 residues before the CDR3 terminus; that terminus is restored from the germline J gene. J is TRBJ2-3 and V is TRBV13-2; no reliable D call. Trimming left V 2 bases short and J 3 bases short, with 4 bases between. The CDR3 consists of 12 residues. Germline values: CDR1 NNHNN, CDR2 SYGAGS (reference sequence). The CDR3 here is CASGETAETLYF. The part of the CDR3 DNA that was read is TGTGCCAGCGGTGAGACAGCAGAA.

This clone was observed a handful of times. Gene names are the mouse ones. CDR3 amino acids: CASRGPSSYEQYF. The sequenced part of the CDR3 DNA is TGTGCCAGCAGAGGTCCGAGCTCCTAT. The gene calls are TRBV19 and TRBJ2-7; D call uncertain. The read is 4 residues too short to cover the CDR3 end, so that end is filled in from the germline J gene. The CDR3 contains 13 residues. The germline V gene encodes CDR1 FNHDT and CDR2 SITEND (reference sequence). Between the trimmed V and J ends, which lost 5 bases and 0 bases, there was a span of 9 bases.

Concerning this clone: Each gene name is a mouse one. The read halts 4 residues ahead of the CDR3 end, with the missing end drawn from the germline J gene. Other DNA sequences in this specimen translate into the identical CDR3. The chain employs TRBV13-3 and TRBJ1-2; 10 bases are a match to TRBD1. The ends lost 2 bases at V and 3 bases at J; junction bases unmatched: 1. Germline assignment: CDR1 NNHDY and CDR2 SYVADS. The CDR3 covers 14 residues. This CDR3 reads CASSEGTGDSDYTF. Incomplete CDR3 DNA: TGTGCCAGCAGTGAGGGGACAGGGGACTCC.

In this sample, this clone turned up a few times. Gene names follow the mouse nomenclature. The CDR3 end lies 4 residues beyond the end of the read and is filled in from the germline J gene. The chain combines TRBV29 with TRBJ1-1; 7 bases match TRBD1. Germline V gene lookup returns CDR1 MSHET and CDR2 SYDVDS. The CDR3 loop spans 13 amino acids. This CDR3 is CASSQRGQGEVFF. Incomplete CDR3 DNA: TGTGCTAGCAGTCAAAGGGGGCAGGGA. The variable domain in full, completed from reference TRBV29 and TRBJ1-1, reads DMKVTQMPRYLIKRMGENVLLECGQDMSHETMYWYRQDPGLGLQLIYISYDVDSNSEGDIPKGYRVSRKKREHFSLILDSAKTNQTSVYFCASSQRGQGEVFFGKGTRLTVV.

To note about this clone: Gene names follow the mouse nomenclature. The read ends 4 residues shy of where the CDR3 ends; the end is completed using the germline J gene. This chain connects TRBV17 to TRBJ2-1; 7 bases are a match to TRBD2. CDR3 size: 16 residues. Trimming removed 5 bases from V and 0 bases from J; junction bases left unmatched: 7. CDR1 is MNHDT and CDR2 is YYDKIL in the germline V gene. CDR3 DNA (partial): TGTGCTAGCAGTTCCCGCTGGGGGATTAACTATGCT. Translated: CASSSRWGINYA. The full CDR3 is CASSSRWGINYAEQFF.

With regard to this clone: The genes and germline here are from mouse. Sequencing ends 4 residues short of the CDR3 end; the germline J gene provides the rest. The V and J genes are TRBV1 and TRBJ2-4, with D unresolved. The CDR3 consists of 13 residues. The V gene lost 0 bases and the J gene lost 1 base, with 2 bases spanning the gap. CDR1 and CDR2 (germline): NSQYPW, LRSPGD (reference sequence). The CDR3 bases that were read are TGCACCTGCAGTGCAGAGGGTCAAAAC. It encodes CTCSAEGQN. The CDR3 as a whole reads CTCSAEGQNTLYF.